This T cell receptor beta chain was sequenced for a study of shared clonotypes between healthy human individuals. The junction had 7 bases not matched to a gene; V was cut back by 7 bases and J by 8 bases. Germline CDR1 and CDR2: SNHLY and FYNNEI. This CDR3 spans 13 amino acids. Repertoires were generated with immunoSEQ multiplex PCR, while TCRdb's copy carries only in-frame clones and drops some. The sample holds about 1 million clones, roughly 80% seen once. The sample holds one count of this clone. Sequencing was performed on memory CD4+ T cells sorted from blood. Subset indicated: CD45RA-negative fraction. J is TRBJ2-3 and V is TRBV2, with TRBD2 matching 9 bases. This clonotype was sampled from a man between 18 and 35 years old in good health. The CDR3 DNA follows: TGTGCCAGCATGGGCGGGGGGGCCAGTACGCAGTATTTT. It encodes CASMGGGASTQYF.